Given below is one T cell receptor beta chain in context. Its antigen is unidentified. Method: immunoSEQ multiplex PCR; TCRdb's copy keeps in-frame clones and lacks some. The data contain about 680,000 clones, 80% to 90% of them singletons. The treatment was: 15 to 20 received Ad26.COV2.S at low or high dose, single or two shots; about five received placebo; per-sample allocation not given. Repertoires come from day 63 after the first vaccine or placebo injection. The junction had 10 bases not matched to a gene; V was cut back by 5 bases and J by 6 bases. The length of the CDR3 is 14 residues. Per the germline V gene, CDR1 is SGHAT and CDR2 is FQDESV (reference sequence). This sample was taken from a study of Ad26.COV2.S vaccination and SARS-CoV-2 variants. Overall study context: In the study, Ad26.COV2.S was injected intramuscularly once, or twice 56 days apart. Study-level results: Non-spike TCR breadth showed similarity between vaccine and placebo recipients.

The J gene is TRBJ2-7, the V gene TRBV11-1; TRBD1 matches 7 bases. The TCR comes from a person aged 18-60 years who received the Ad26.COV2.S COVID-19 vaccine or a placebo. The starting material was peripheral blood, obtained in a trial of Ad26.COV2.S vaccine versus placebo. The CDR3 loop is CASSPRGTALEQYF. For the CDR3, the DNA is TGTGCCAGCAGCCCGAGGGGGACAGCCCTCGAGCAGTACTTC.